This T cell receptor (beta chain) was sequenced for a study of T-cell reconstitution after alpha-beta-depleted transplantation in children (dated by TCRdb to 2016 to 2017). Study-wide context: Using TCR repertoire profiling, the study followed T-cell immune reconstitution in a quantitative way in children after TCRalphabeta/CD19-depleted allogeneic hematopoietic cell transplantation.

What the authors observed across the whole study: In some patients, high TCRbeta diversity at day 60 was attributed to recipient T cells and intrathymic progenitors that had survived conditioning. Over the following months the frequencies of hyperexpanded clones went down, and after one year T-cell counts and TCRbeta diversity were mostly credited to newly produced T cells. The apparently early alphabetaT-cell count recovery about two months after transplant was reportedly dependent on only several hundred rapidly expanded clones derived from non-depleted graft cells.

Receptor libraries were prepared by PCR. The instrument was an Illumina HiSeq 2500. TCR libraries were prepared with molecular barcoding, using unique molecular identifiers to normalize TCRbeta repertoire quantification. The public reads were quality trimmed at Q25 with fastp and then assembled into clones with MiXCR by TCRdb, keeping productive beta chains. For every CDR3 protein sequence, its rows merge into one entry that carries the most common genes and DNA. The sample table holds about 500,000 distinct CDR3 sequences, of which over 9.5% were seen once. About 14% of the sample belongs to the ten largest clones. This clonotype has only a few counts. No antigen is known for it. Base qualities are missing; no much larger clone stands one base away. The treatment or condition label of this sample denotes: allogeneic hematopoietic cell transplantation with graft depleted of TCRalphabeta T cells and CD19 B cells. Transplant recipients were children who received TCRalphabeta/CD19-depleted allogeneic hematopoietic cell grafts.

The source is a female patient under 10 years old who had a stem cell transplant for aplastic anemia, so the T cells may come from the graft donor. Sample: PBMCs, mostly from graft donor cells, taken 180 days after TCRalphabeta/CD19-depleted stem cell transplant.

The CDR3 protein is CASSSHGPGLAGLFTYEQYF. The bases read TGTGCCAGCAGCTCCCATGGTCCAGGACTAGCGGGCCTCTTTACCTACGAGCAGTACTTC. The chain is encoded by TRBV7-6 joined to TRBJ2-7; TRBD2 lines up with 11 middle nucleotides. The CDR3 holds 20 amino acids from the cysteine to the phenylalanine. This entry keeps only the CDR3 DNA: 60 bases, framed from base 1. CDR1 SGHVS and CDR2 FNYEAQ are derived from the germline V gene. Trimmed from V: 4 bases; trimmed from J: 2 bases; junction bases lacking a gene match: 19.